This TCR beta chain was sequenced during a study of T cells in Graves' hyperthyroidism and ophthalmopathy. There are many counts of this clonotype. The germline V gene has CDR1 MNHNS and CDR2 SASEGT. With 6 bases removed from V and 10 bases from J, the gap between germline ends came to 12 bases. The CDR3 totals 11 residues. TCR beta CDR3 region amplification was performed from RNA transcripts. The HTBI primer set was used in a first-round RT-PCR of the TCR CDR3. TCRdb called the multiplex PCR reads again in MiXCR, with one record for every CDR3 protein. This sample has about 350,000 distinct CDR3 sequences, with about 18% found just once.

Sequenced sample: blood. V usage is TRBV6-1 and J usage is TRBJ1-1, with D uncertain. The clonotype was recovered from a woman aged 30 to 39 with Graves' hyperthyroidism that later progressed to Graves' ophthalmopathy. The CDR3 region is CASRSLRGAFF. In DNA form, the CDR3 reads TGTGCCAGCAGGTCATTAAGAGGAGCTTTCTTT.